This T cell receptor (beta chain) is from a study of T-cell memory formation after mild COVID-19. TCRdb re-called the 5' RACE reads through MiXCR, storing one row per CDR3 protein. The data contain more than 150,000 distinct CDR3 sequences, less than 20% of them singletons. Germline lookup yields CDR1 SGHDN and CDR2 FVKESK. This CDR3 has 13 amino acids. Losses at the gene ends were 5 bases for V and 4 bases for J; bases not matched to a gene: 3. The source material was PBMCs or a T cell subset sorted from them (not recorded which). This chain links TRBV14 with TRBJ2-3; 7 bases agree with TRBD1. This receptor was obtained from a man younger than 35 who had mild COVID-19 (a few samples of this study predate the infection). Cell type and time point are not known. The CDR3, as DNA: TGTGCCAGCAGCTACGGGACAGCAGATACGCAGTATTTT. Translating it yields CASSYGTADTQYF. Supplemented by reference TRBV14 and TRBJ2-3, the full variable domain reads EAGVTQFPSHSVIEKGQTVTLRCDPISGHDNLYWYRRVMGKEIKFLLHFVKESKQDESGMPNNRFLAERTGGTYSTLKVQPAELEDSGVYFCASSYGTADTQYFGPGTRLTVL.